This TCR beta chain is drawn from a study of tumor-infiltrating lymphocytes in localized non-small cell lung cancer listed by TCRdb under 2021. With respect to the entire study: The cohort covered several histologies, both smokers and never-smokers, and patients whose samples were collected after neoadjuvant chemotherapy. Resected tumor tissue and uninvolved lung tissue described as non-adjacent to the tumor were contributed by each patient, with both tissues obtained from the same patient. The paired tumor versus uninvolved lung comparison of immunoSEQ T-cell fraction included under 60 patients. Alongside flow cytometry, multiplex immunofluorescence, RNA-seq, exome sequencing and proteomics, TCR sequencing was applied to the same patients as one of several integrated assays. In total, the ICON cohort consisted of roughly 150 surgical patients with localized non-small cell lung cancer who had their tumors resected. Results and caveats for the whole study, not just this receptor: Recurrence-free survival showed no association with tumor T-cell fraction measured by TCR sequencing (p = 0.61). Higher T cell infiltration in tumors than in uninvolved lung tissue was supported by TCRbeta sequencing, consistent with immunofluorescence CD3 counts. Because different pieces of the same tissue were used for different assays, technical variation could not be separated from intratumor heterogeneity. Because assay coverage varied across patients depending on available tissue quantity, TCR sequencing was performed for only a subset of the cohort. The TCR-derived T-cell fraction showed no difference between the flow cytometry-defined immunotypes IM1 (good prognosis) and IM2 (poor prognosis).

Of note for this clone: Its antigen has not been determined. Nothing much larger sits one base from this clone, and base qualities are not available.

TCR sequencing with the immunoSEQ assay provided the T-cell fraction in tumor and uninvolved lung tissue. The original methods were these. In the survival analysis, patients were divided into a high T-cell fraction group (upper tertile) and a low T-cell fraction group (lower two tertiles), and the two groups were compared using a log-rank test. Paired tumor versus uninvolved lung differences in T-cell fraction were tested with a signed-rank test. TCRdb limited this immuneACCESS table to in-frame rearrangements with V and J called. A share of clones is missing; checked studies link under half to unresolved V genes, and the rest is unexplained. V and J calls and clone size are given by that table; D and trimming were obtained from the DNA. Within this sample are 9,500 to 15,000 clones, with approximately 90% of them counted one time only. The top ten clones comprise about 8.1% of the sample. Germline trimming: 5 bases from V, 1 base from J; junction bases outside gene matches: 7. The CDR3 sequence holds 18 residues, the cysteine and phenylalanine included. Here the CDR3 DNA is all that survives: 54 bases in frame from base 1. Per the germline V gene (reference sequence), MNHEY is the CDR1 and SMNVEV is the CDR2.

ICON enrollment began in early 2016, and the last patient was enrolled in 2018. Fresh tumor and matched uninvolved tissue for in-depth immune analyses, including TCR sequencing, were collected from a subcohort of some 69 patients. DNA isolated from bulk tissue, without cell sorting, was used for TCR sequencing. Sequencing was done on a sample of lung tumor tissue. This sequence originates from a human donor with non-small cell lung cancer. The chain is assembled from TRBV27 and TRBJ2-6; 11 of the junction bases match TRBD1. CDR3 loop: CASSAWTGGSSGANVLTF. The DNA sequence is as follows: TGTGCCAGCAGTGCCTGGACAGGGGGCAGTTCTGGGGCCAACGTCCTGACTTTC.